The 26 T cell receptor beta chains below were found in one sample sequenced in a study of CXCR3-negative and CXCR3-positive naive CD8 T cells. Findings and limits, study-wide: CXCR3-positive naive cells carried more hydrophobic TRB CDR3s than CXCR3-negative ones.

These receptors are not linked to any known antigen. UMI-labeled TRB cDNA libraries were prepared by 5' RACE. Using the 5' RACE reads, TCRdb records one entry per CDR3 protein without DNA. This sample's table reports some 60,000 distinct CDR3 sequences. The sample comprised naive CXCR3+ CD8+ T cells from blood. The subset is: CD45RO-CCR7+CD27+CD95- naive CD8+ T cells expressing CXCR3 (TNR3+). Receptors were obtained from a human donor in good health. Some clones in this sample may be carry-over from other donors' samples.

V gene TRBV12-3 or TRBV12-4 combines with J gene TRBJ2-6; checking the TCRdb D call of TRBD1 is not possible without DNA. This CDR3 comprises 18 residues. The chain's CDR3 is CASSHRQGPYSGANVLTF.

The chain joins TRBV18 to TRBJ2-1. This CDR3 region has 12 residues. Germline-derived CDR1 and CDR2 are KGHSH and LQKENI. The CDR3 region is CASSPRVHEQFF.

The chain carries TRBV13 and TRBJ2-5; lacking DNA, the TRBD1 call made by TCRdb goes unchecked. Germline assignment: CDR1 PRHDT and CDR2 FYEKMQ (reference sequence). CDR3 length equals 15 residues. The chain's CDR3 is CASSLAGDISETQYF.

This chain uses TRBV7-9 with TRBJ2-3; TCRdb returns TRBD2, unconfirmable since there is no DNA. Per the germline V gene, CDR1 is SEHNR and CDR2 is FQNEAQ (reference sequence). The length of the CDR3 is 15 residues. CDR3 sequence reads: CASSLMAAGGDTQYF.

The genes are TRBV7-9 and TRBJ2-1; absent DNA, TCRdb's TRBD2 call cannot be checked. Germline V gives CDR1 SEHNR, CDR2 FQNEAQ (reference sequence). This CDR3 has 12 residues. CDR3 region: CASSPSWAEQFF.

V gene TRBV6-2 or TRBV6-3 combines with J gene TRBJ2-2. Germline assignment: CDR1 MNHEY and CDR2 SVGEGT. CDR3 size: 14 residues. The CDR3 loop is CAGSPVSETGELFF.

J is TRBJ1-4 and V is TRBV7-9. The CDR3 sequence is 14 residues long. Germline V lookup: CDR1 SEHNR, CDR2 FQNEAQ (reference sequence). The chain's CDR3 is CASRSLQDNEKLFF.

The V gene is TRBV12-3 or TRBV12-4, the J gene TRBJ1-1. The CDR3 spans 11 residues. CDR3 sequence reads: CAYNKGPEAFF.

The chain couples TRBV20-1 to TRBJ2-5; TCRdb names TRBD1, which stays unverified in the absence of DNA. This CDR3 is built from 16 residues. Per the germline V gene, CDR1 is DFQATT and CDR2 is SNEGSKA (reference sequence). CDR3 amino acids: CSATQRQGAYQETQYF.

The rearrangement joins TRBV7-9 to TRBJ1-2. This CDR3 is 14 amino acids long. Germline lookup yields CDR1 SEHNR and CDR2 FQNEAQ (reference sequence). CDR3 sequence: CASSPVGIRSGYTF. The whole variable domain, remainder taken from reference TRBV7-9 and TRBJ1-2, is DTGVSQNPRHKITKRGQNVTFRCDPISEHNRLYWYRQTLGQGPEFLTYFQNEAQLEKSRLLSDRFSAERPKGSFSTLEIQRTEQGDSAMYLCASSPVGIRSGYTFGSGTRLTVV.

The chain joins TRBV7-9 to TRBJ2-7; the TCRdb D gene call, TRBD1, has no DNA to confirm it. CDR3 length: 15 amino acids. Germline CDR1 is SEHNR and CDR2 is FQNEAQ (reference sequence). The CDR3 region is CASSPSSDSHYEQYF.

CDR3 loop: CASSLIPRATEAFF. The rearrangement joins TRBV7-8 to TRBJ1-1; TCRdb designates TRBD1, a call that cannot be tested without DNA. The CDR3 contains 14 residues. The germline CDR1 and CDR2 sequences are SGHVS and FQNEAQ.

The rearrangement joins TRBV7-6 to TRBJ2-7. Germline V lookup: CDR1 SGHVS, CDR2 FNYEAQ. The CDR3 extends over 15 amino acids. Here the CDR3 reads CASSLVQGLPYEQYF. The full variable domain, rest sourced from reference TRBV7-6 and TRBJ2-7, is GAGVSQSPRYKVTKRGQDVALRCDPISGHVSLYWYRQALGQGPEFLTYFNYEAQQDKSGLPNDRFSAERPEGSISTLTIQRTEQRDSAMYRCASSLVQGLPYEQYFGPGTRLTVT.

The V gene is TRBV20-1, the J gene TRBJ2-2; TCRdb calls TRBD1, which cannot be checked without DNA. CDR1 DFQATT and CDR2 SNEGSKA come from the germline V gene (reference sequence). CDR3 length: 13 amino acids. The CDR3 protein is CSARTGETGELFF.

The chain links TRBV7-9 to TRBJ2-7; the TCRdb D gene call, TRBD2, has no DNA to confirm it. The CDR3 is 15 residues long. CDR1 SEHNR and CDR2 FQNEAQ come from the germline V gene (reference sequence). Here the CDR3 reads CASSTWTSGVGEQYF.

J is TRBJ1-5 and V is TRBV4-1; TCRdb selects TRBD1, and the lack of DNA leaves this call unchecked. The CDR3 has 15 amino acids. Germline V gene sequence: CDR1 MGHRA, CDR2 YSYEKL. The CDR3 loop reads CASSPGEGRAQPQHF.

The chain couples TRBV4-3 to TRBJ2-7. The CDR3 length is 15 residues. Germline V gives CDR1 LGHNA, CDR2 YSLEER. The chain's CDR3 is CASSLSTYLSYEQYF.

This chain uses TRBV7-9 with TRBJ2-5. From germline, CDR1 is SEHNR and CDR2 FQNEAQ (reference sequence). This CDR3 has 12 residues. CDR3 loop: CASSFPKETQYF.

This sequence joins TRBV10-3 and TRBJ1-6; the TCRdb D gene call, TRBD1, has no DNA to confirm it. This CDR3 spans 17 amino acids. CDR1 and CDR2 (germline): ENHRY, SYGVKD. The CDR3 here is CAISESQGVIYNSPLHF.

The V call is TRBV28, the J call TRBJ1-3. Germline V CDR1 and CDR2: MDHEN, SYDVKM. CDR3 length: 15 amino acids. CDR3 protein: CASSFLPTSGNTIYF.

The chain couples TRBV7-6 to TRBJ1-1. The CDR3 is made up of 13 amino acids. Germline CDR1 reads SGHVS; CDR2 reads FNYEAQ. CDR3: CASSLTSFTEAFF.

The chain uses TRBV6-2 or TRBV6-3 and TRBJ1-1; the TCRdb call, TRBD1, lacks DNA for checking. The length of the CDR3 is 16 residues. Germline values: CDR1 MNHEY, CDR2 SVGEGT. This CDR3 reads CASSYQAEGPDTEAFF.

The chain carries TRBV5-6 and TRBJ2-7. Looked up from germline, CDR1 is SGHDT and CDR2 is YYEEEE. This CDR3 region has 13 residues. The CDR3 region is CASSPKRRYEQYF.

The chain joins TRBV5-5 to TRBJ1-1. CDR1 is SGHKS and CDR2 is YYEKEE in the germline V gene (reference sequence). CDR3 length: 14 amino acids. The CDR3 loop is CASSLSTLGTEAFF.

The chain has TRBV4-3 and TRBJ2-2; TCRdb names TRBD1, which stays unverified in the absence of DNA. This CDR3 contains 17 residues. The V gene's germline CDR1 is LGHNA and CDR2 YSLEER. The CDR3 sequence is CASSQDRIGANTGELFF.

The chain recombines TRBV15 with TRBJ2-5; no DNA is available, so the TRBD1 call from TCRdb remains unchecked. This CDR3 is built from 17 residues. CDR1 and CDR2 from the germline V gene are LNHNV and YYDKDF (reference sequence). The CDR3 sequence: CATSTSGVGRGKETQYF.